This T cell receptor beta chain is from a study of T-cell memory formation after mild COVID-19. CDR3 length: 14 amino acids. The V gene's germline CDR1 is SGHRS and CDR2 YFSETQ. V lost 0 bases and J 2 bases, leaving 7 bases between the germline ends. TCRdb reprocessed the 5' RACE reads with MiXCR, giving one entry per CDR3 protein. The repertoire holds 150,000 to 200,000 distinct CDR3 sequences, with approximately 10% as singletons. The sequence came from a man aged 18-30 years who had mild COVID-19 (a few samples of this study predate the infection). Cell type and time point are not known. Sequencing was done on a sample of PBMCs or a T cell subset sorted from them (not recorded which). This sequence joins TRBV5-1 and TRBJ2-3, with D uncertain. This CDR3 is CASSLAQDTDTQYF. The CDR3 DNA reads as TGCGCCAGCAGCTTGGCCCAGGACACAGATACGCAGTATTTT.